These 27 T cell receptor beta chains share one sample of origin, sequenced in a study of OX40 agonist ivuxolimab in advanced cancers. TCRdb's table, derived via immunoSEQ multiplex PCR, lists solely in-frame clones and lacks some. This sample has 53,000 or so clones, with around 85% found just once. The sample in question was CD4+ or CD8+ T cells sorted from blood, obtained in a trial of the OX40 agonist ivuxolimab. The receptors derive from an adult with an advanced solid tumor such as melanoma, head and neck, liver or kidney cancer.

This sequence joins TRBV29-1 and TRBJ2-4; maybe TRBD1 (6 bases). Germline lookup yields CDR1 SQVTM and CDR2 ANQGSEA. V shed 6 bases and J shed 8 bases, with 20 bases lying between them. The length of the CDR3 is 14 residues. The CDR3 spells CSVIPGTPGDIQYF. In DNA form, the CDR3 reads TGCAGCGTCATCCCCGGGACACCTGGGGACATTCAGTACTTC.

As regards this clone: This same CDR3 is encoded by further DNA sequences in the sample. The chain employs TRBV18 and TRBJ2-5, with unresolved D. The germline V and J ends were trimmed by 1 base and 3 bases, with 0 bases remaining between them. CDR3 length: 11 amino acids. Germline V gene sequence: CDR1 KGHSH, CDR2 LQKENI. For the CDR3, the DNA is TGTGCCAGCTCACCACAAGAGACCCAGTACTTC. Its translation is CASSPQETQYF.

The count of this clone is one. V usage is TRBV6-6 and J usage is TRBJ1-2, with D possibly TRBD1 on 6 matching bases. The CDR3 totals 15 residues. Trimming left V 2 bases short and J 4 bases short, with 14 bases between. Germline V gene sequence: CDR1 MNHNY, CDR2 SVGAGI (reference sequence). The CDR3 loop reads CASSYDPGATYGYTF. The CDR3, as DNA: TGTGCCAGCAGTTACGATCCAGGGGCGACCTATGGCTACACCTTC.

Comments on this clone: The same CDR3 arises from other DNA sequences in this sample as well. The chain links TRBV29-1 to TRBJ1-5; D perhaps matches TRBD1 (6 bases). Germline CDR1 is SQVTM and CDR2 is ANQGSEA. V was cut by 4 bases and J by 4 bases, with 11 bases left in between. CDR3 size: 13 residues. The CDR3 reads CSVGQGSNQPQHF. For the CDR3, the DNA is TGCAGCGTTGGCCAGGGGAGTAATCAGCCCCAGCATTTT.

The J gene is TRBJ1-4, the V gene TRBV7-9; maybe TRBD1 (5 bases). Trimming took off 6 bases at V and 7 bases at J, with 9 bases between the two ends. From germline, CDR1 is SEHNR and CDR2 FQNEAQ (reference sequence). CDR3 length: 12 residues. In DNA form, the CDR3 reads TGTGCCAGCAGATCGGGGGGTGAAAAACTGTTTTTT. Translation: CASRSGGEKLFF.

The chain has TRBV6-6 and TRBJ2-7; 7 nucleotides align to TRBD1. The CDR3 consists of 14 residues. CDR1 is MNHNY, CDR2 SVGAGI, per germline (reference sequence). Losses at the gene ends were 5 bases for V and 2 bases for J; bases not matched to a gene: 6. CDR3 sequence reads: CASSGWDRPYEQYF. CDR3 bases: TGTGCCAGCAGTGGATGGGACAGACCCTACGAGCAGTACTTC.

This chain connects TRBV18 to TRBJ2-7, with D unclear. CDR3 length: 14 amino acids. Trimming took off 6 bases at V and 4 bases at J, with 16 bases between the two ends. In germline, CDR1 is KGHSH, CDR2 LQKENI. CDR3 protein: CASSPPQLGYEQYF. CDR3 in DNA: TGTGCCAGCTCTCCCCCTCAACTCGGTTACGAGCAGTACTTC.

V gene TRBV4-2 combines with J gene TRBJ2-7; TRBD2 might be the D (5 bases). Trimming removed 4 bases from V and 0 bases from J, with 13 bases in between. The CDR3 has 15 amino acids. Germline V gene lookup returns CDR1 LGHNA and CDR2 YNFKEQ. The CDR3 here is CASSLSPGFSYEQYF. As DNA, the CDR3 is TGTGCCAGCAGCCTCAGCCCGGGGTTCTCCTACGAGCAGTACTTC.

The rearrangement links TRBV6-5 to TRBJ2-7, with 7 bases that match TRBD1. The trim removed 5 bases at V and 4 bases at J, leaving 5 bases unmatched. In germline, CDR1 is MNHEY, CDR2 SVGAGI. The length of the CDR3 is 13 residues. CDR3 sequence reads: CASSKRQGYEQYF. CDR3 bases: TGTGCCAGCAGTAAAAGACAGGGATACGAGCAGTACTTC.

The V and J genes are TRBV19 and TRBJ2-1, with 10 bases fitting TRBD2. CDR3 length: 16 amino acids. J was trimmed by 8 bases and V by 5 bases; bases with no gene match: 12. The germline V gene encodes CDR1 LNHDA and CDR2 SQIVND (reference sequence). This CDR3 is CASSLNLAGVFDEQFF. The DNA for the CDR3 is TGTGCCAGTAGTCTAAATCTAGCGGGAGTATTCGATGAGCAGTTCTTC.

CDR3 nucleotide sequence: TGCGCCAGCAGCCAAGACCTCCAGCCGAGCTCCTACGAGCAGTACTTC. It is translated as CASSQDLQPSSYEQYF. This rearrangement joins TRBV4-3 to TRBJ2-7, with D uncertain. Germline V gene data show CDR1 as LGHNA and CDR2 as YSLEER. This CDR3 is built from 16 residues. Trimming took off 0 bases at V and 0 bases at J, with 12 bases between the two ends.

The genes are TRBV6-5 and TRBJ1-5, with D possibly TRBD1 on 5 matching bases. This CDR3 is built from 14 residues. Trimming left V 6 bases short and J 3 bases short, with 12 bases between. CDR1 is MNHEY, CDR2 SVGAGI, per germline. The CDR3 nucleotides read TGTGCCAGCAGGAAACAGGAAAACAATCAGCCCCAGCATTTT. Translating gives CASRKQENNQPQHF.

This clone is classed as medium-sized. The rearrangement links TRBV27 to TRBJ2-2, with D possibly matching TRBD1 (5 bases). CDR3 length: 13 residues. Trimming pared 5 bases from V and 6 bases from J, leaving 10 bases between. CDR1 is MNHEY, CDR2 SMNVEV, per germline (reference sequence). The CDR3: CASSRLGPGELFF. In nucleotides, the CDR3 is TGTGCCAGCAGTAGGTTGGGGCCCGGGGAGCTGTTTTTT.

V gene TRBV7-9 combines with J gene TRBJ2-7; the D gene is possibly TRBD2 (6 bases). Per germline, CDR1 SEHNR and CDR2 FQNEAQ (reference sequence). The CDR3 length is 16 residues. The V gene lost 9 bases and the J gene lost 4 bases, with 25 bases spanning the gap. The CDR3, as DNA: TGTGCCAGTCACGGGGTCAGCCGGGATAGCGGTTACGAGCAGTACTTC. Translation gives CASHGVSRDSGYEQYF.

CDR3 protein: CASSKGLVATGELFF. As DNA, the CDR3 is TGTGCCAGCAGCAAGGGACTAGTGGCGACCGGGGAGCTGTTTTTT. This chain links TRBV5-4 with TRBJ2-2, with 8 bases fitting TRBD2. Per germline, CDR1 SGHNT and CDR2 YYREEE (reference sequence). J gave up 5 bases and V 4 bases, and 7 bases lay outside the gene matches. The CDR3 is made up of 15 amino acids.

This sequence joins TRBV5-4 and TRBJ2-7; no firm D call. Deletions cut 4 bases from V and 3 bases from J, with 8 bases between. Germline V gene data show CDR1 as SGHNT and CDR2 as YYREEE (reference sequence). This CDR3 is 12 amino acids long. The CDR3 region is CASSPLHYEQYF. DNA for the CDR3: TGTGCCAGCAGCCCCCTGCACTACGAGCAGTACTTC.

The chain couples TRBV29-1 to TRBJ2-5; D remains unclear. This CDR3 region has 14 residues. Germline V gene lookup returns CDR1 SQVTM and CDR2 ANQGSEA. V lost 0 bases and J lost 1, with 9 bases in between. The CDR3 coding sequence is TGCAGCGTTGAAGAGTTTCGACTCCAAGAGACCCAGTACTTC. Translation gives CSVEEFRLQETQYF.

The chain couples TRBV29-1 to TRBJ1-5; 8 bases line up with TRBD1. V lost 6 bases and J lost 3; bases outside the gene matches: 4. Germline loops: CDR1 SQVTM, CDR2 ANQGSEA. The CDR3 is made up of 13 amino acids. CDR3 sequence (DNA): TGCAGCGTGGCGACAGGGGACAATCAGCCCCAGCATTTT. It translates to CSVATGDNQPQHF.

Turning to this clone: Other DNA variants within this sample encode the same CDR3. V gene TRBV29-1 combines with J gene TRBJ1-5; TRBD1 is a possible D gene (5 bases). Trimming took 4 bases from V and 5 from J, leaving 9 bases between them. The germline V gene encodes CDR1 SQVTM and CDR2 ANQGSEA. The CDR3 consists of 12 residues. The CDR3 spells CSVGDRDQPQHF. In DNA form, the CDR3 reads TGCAGCGTTGGCGACAGAGATCAGCCCCAGCATTTT.

A word on this clone: At one end the junction does not follow the germline gene, possibly because of a read error. The genes are TRBV10-3 and TRBJ1-6; D is unclear. CDR3 length: 15 residues. Germline values: CDR1 ENHRY, CDR2 SYGVKD. CDR3 protein: CASRTSDRANLPLHF. The CDR3 DNA follows: TGTGCCAGCAGGACCAGCGATCGGGCAAATTTACCCCTCCACTTT.

The chain uses TRBV19 and TRBJ1-2, with D hard to call. The CDR3 has 12 amino acids. The germline CDR1 and CDR2 sequences are LNHDA and SQIVND (reference sequence). With 9 bases removed from V and 1 base from J, the gap between germline ends came to 9 bases. CDR3 sequence reads: CASKSDNYGYTF. CDR3 nucleotides: TGTGCCAGCAAATCAGATAACTATGGCTACACCTTC.

There are a few counts of this clone. CDR3 residues: CASSIDLGDEQFF. In nucleotides, the CDR3 is TGTGCCAGCAGTATTGATCTCGGCGATGAGCAGTTCTTC. The chain has TRBV6-4 and TRBJ2-1; D gene uncertain. Germline loops: CDR1 MRHNA, CDR2 SNTAGT. The CDR3 has 13 residues. The germline V and J ends were trimmed by 5 bases and 8 bases, with 13 bases remaining between them.

CDR3 DNA: TGTGCCAGCAGCTTGATCGGGAGCAGCTACAATGAGCAGTTCTTC. Protein sequence: CASSLIGSSYNEQFF. The chain couples TRBV5-6 to TRBJ2-1; D is perhaps TRBD2 (6 bases). Trimming stripped 1 base from V and 3 bases from J, with 11 bases between. The CDR3 totals 15 residues. The germline CDR1 and CDR2 sequences are SGHDT and YYEEEE.

This rearrangement joins TRBV27 to TRBJ2-3, with 8 bases identical to TRBD2. The CDR3 consists of 17 residues. Germline-derived CDR1 and CDR2 are MNHEY and SMNVEV (reference sequence). Losses at the gene ends were 5 bases for V and 0 bases for J; bases not matched to a gene: 10. CDR3 bases: TGTGCCAGCAGTCTCCGCATAGCTAGCGGGAGCACAGATACGCAGTATTTT. As protein: CASSLRIASGSTDTQYF.

V gene TRBV7-8 combines with J gene TRBJ2-3, with D perhaps matching TRBD2 (6 bases). Trimming removed 5 bases at V and 0 bases at J, with 15 bases between. This CDR3 has 16 residues. Germline V gene lookup returns CDR1 SGHVS and CDR2 FQNEAQ. The CDR3 DNA sequence: TGTGCCAGCAGCCCACGACTCGCGGGGAGCACAGATACGCAGTATTTT. It is translated as CASSPRLAGSTDTQYF.

The chain recombines TRBV11-2 with TRBJ2-6; D is unresolved. The length of the CDR3 is 15 residues. In germline, CDR1 is SGHAT, CDR2 FQNNGV. V shed 10 bases and J shed 2 bases, with 15 bases lying between them. In nucleotides, the CDR3 is TGTGCCAACCAACTTAAGGGCCCTGGGGCCAACGTCCTGACTTTC. Translated: CANQLKGPGANVLTF.

The chain uses TRBV9 and TRBJ2-2; 9 positions agree with TRBD2. The CDR3 has 22 amino acids. Trimming at V came to 4 bases and at J to 0 bases, leaving 22 bases not matched to a gene. Per the germline V gene, CDR1 is SGDLS and CDR2 is YYNGEE. The CDR3 region is CASSHKGPWASGEPSNTGELFF. CDR3 DNA: TGTGCCAGCAGCCATAAAGGACCTTGGGCTAGCGGGGAGCCTTCGAACACCGGGGAGCTGTTTTTT.